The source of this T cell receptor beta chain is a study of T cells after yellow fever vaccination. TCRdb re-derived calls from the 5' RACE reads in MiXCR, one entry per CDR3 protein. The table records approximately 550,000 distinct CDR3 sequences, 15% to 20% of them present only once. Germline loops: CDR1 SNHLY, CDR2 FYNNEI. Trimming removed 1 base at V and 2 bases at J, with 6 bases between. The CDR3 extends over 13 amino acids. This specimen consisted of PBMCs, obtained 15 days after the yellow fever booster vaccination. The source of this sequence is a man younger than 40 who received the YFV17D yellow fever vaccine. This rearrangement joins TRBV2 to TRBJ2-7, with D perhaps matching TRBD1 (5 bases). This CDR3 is CASSEVGPYEQYF. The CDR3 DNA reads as TGTGCCAGCAGTGAAGTGGGGCCCTACGAGCAGTACTTC.